Each of the 13 T cell receptor beta chains below was sequenced from the same sample in a study of T cells after yellow fever vaccination. TCRdb used MiXCR to reprocess the 5' RACE reads, holding one entry per CDR3 protein. The sample holds around 310,000 distinct CDR3 sequences; 8.5% to 9% are singletons and the top ten take approximately 18%. The sequencing used PBMCs, collected on the day of the first yellow fever vaccination. These TCRs come from a man younger than 30 who received the YFV17D yellow fever vaccine.

The genes are TRBV20-1 and TRBJ2-1, with 8 bases aligning to TRBD2. Looked up from germline, CDR1 is DFQATT and CDR2 is SNEGSKA (reference sequence). Trimming at V came to 0 bases and at J to 13 bases, leaving 11 bases not matched to a gene. The CDR3 runs to 14 residues. CDR3 protein: CSARDRLEGLGQFF. CDR3 nucleotide sequence: TGCAGTGCTAGAGATCGGCTCGAGGGACTAGGCCAGTTCTTC.

This clonotype has just a few counts. V and J are TRBV12-3 or TRBV12-4 and TRBJ2-1; D gene ambiguous. The V end lost 8 bases, the J end lost 5 bases, and 13 bases lay between the germline ends. The CDR3 sequence is 13 residues long. CDR3 in DNA: TGTGCCAGCTTCCGCGACTGGGACAATGAGCAGTTCTTC. It codes for CASFRDWDNEQFF.

This clonotype turned up a few times. The chain is built from TRBV3-1 and TRBJ2-7; D is perhaps TRBD1 (6 bases). This CDR3 region has 15 residues. CDR1 and CDR2 from the germline V gene are LGHDT and YNNKEL (reference sequence). Trimming removed 0 bases at V and 7 bases at J, with 16 bases between. The CDR3: CASSQDGGRVREQYF. The CDR3 DNA reads as TGTGCCAGCAGCCAAGATGGGGGCAGAGTGAGGGAGCAGTACTTC.

This chain links TRBV19 with TRBJ2-5, with 8 bases fitting TRBD2. Unmatched junction bases numbered 4, after V lost 0 bases and J lost 4 bases. Germline V gives CDR1 LNHDA, CDR2 SQIVND (reference sequence). The length of the CDR3 is 15 residues. CDR3 sequence reads: CASSIEGTRAETQYF. The CDR3 region has the DNA TGTGCCAGTAGTATAGAGGGGACTAGAGCAGAGACCCAGTACTTC.

This clonotype was observed a handful of times. J is TRBJ2-7 and V is TRBV7-9; a weak D match, TRBD1 (6 bases). V was clipped by 5 bases and J by 5 bases, with 10 bases between them. Germline V gene data show CDR1 as SEHNR and CDR2 as FQNEAQ (reference sequence). The CDR3 contains 12 residues. CDR3 protein: CASSAEGDEQYF. CDR3 coding DNA: TGTGCCAGCAGCGCCGAGGGGGACGAGCAGTACTTC. The full variable domain, with the rest looked up from reference TRBV7-9 and TRBJ2-7, is DTGVSQNPRHKITKRGQNVTFRCDPISEHNRLYWYRQTLGQGPEFLTYFQNEAQLEKSRLLSDRFSAERPKGSFSTLEIQRTEQGDSAMYLCASSAEGDEQYFGPGTRLTVT.

The chain recombines TRBV5-5 with TRBJ2-5, with TRBD2 matching over 8 bases. V lost 4 bases and J lost 1; bases outside the gene matches: 3. The CDR3 runs 14 residues. Germline-derived CDR1 and CDR2 are SGHKS and YYEKEE (reference sequence). The CDR3 sequence: CASSAGLVQETQYF. CDR3 DNA: TGTGCCAGCAGCGCGGGACTAGTCCAAGAGACCCAGTACTTC. Supplemented by reference TRBV5-5 and TRBJ2-5, the full variable domain reads DAGVTQSPTHLIKTRGQQVTLRCSPISGHKSVSWYQQVLGQGPQFIFQYYEKEERGRGNFPDRFSARQFPNYSSELNVNALLLGDSALYLCASSAGLVQETQYFGPGTRLLVL.

The chain links TRBV29-1 to TRBJ2-7; D is perhaps TRBD1 (6 bases). Germline values: CDR1 SQVTM, CDR2 ANQGSEA. The CDR3 is 12 amino acids. The CDR3 here is CSARTAFDEQYV. The CDR3 nucleotides read TGCAGTGCTCGGACAGCCTTTGACGAGCAGTACGTC.

In this sample, this clonotype turned up many times. Here the CDR3 reads CASSLIPGTEAFF. CDR3 DNA sequence: TGTGCCAGCAGCTTGATCCCGGGCACTGAAGCTTTCTTT. This chain connects TRBV5-8 to TRBJ1-1, with D hard to call. CDR3 length equals 13 residues. Trimming left V 1 base short and J 4 bases short, with 8 bases between. The germline gives CDR1 SGHTS, CDR2 YDEGEE.

The chain joins TRBV3-1 to TRBJ1-5, with D unresolved. CDR1 is LGHDT, CDR2 YNNKEL, per germline (reference sequence). V lost 2 bases, J lost 1 base, and 9 bases lay in between. The CDR3 has 15 residues. CDR3 residues: CASSQRGRSNQPQHF. The CDR3 DNA follows: TGTGCCAGCAGCCAACGCGGGAGGAGCAATCAGCCCCAGCATTTT.

This clonotype appeared a few times. V and J are TRBV7-6 and TRBJ2-7; D unresolved. Deletions cut 0 bases from V and 5 bases from J, with 17 bases between. The length of the CDR3 is 16 residues. Germline V gives CDR1 SGHVS, CDR2 FNYEAQ. The CDR3 DNA sequence: TGTGCCAGCAGCTTAGCGTCATATATTCCTGGGAACGAGCAGTACTTC. Amino acids: CASSLASYIPGNEQYF. The full variable domain, in which reference TRBV7-6 and TRBJ2-7 provide the parts outside the CDR3, is GAGVSQSPRYKVTKRGQDVALRCDPISGHVSLYWYRQALGQGPEFLTYFNYEAQQDKSGLPNDRFSAERPEGSISTLTIQRTEQRDSAMYRCASSLASYIPGNEQYFGPGTRLTVT.

V is TRBV27 and J is TRBJ1-2; no clear D. V was shortened by 5 bases and J by 6 bases, with 19 bases between the two germline ends. CDR1 and CDR2 from the germline V gene are MNHEY and SMNVEV (reference sequence). The CDR3 has 15 residues. Written as DNA, the CDR3 is TGTGCCAGCAGTCCTTTACCCCGCCTATCAAATGGCTACACCTTC. This encodes CASSPLPRLSNGYTF.

This clonotype appeared a few times. The chain combines TRBV6-5 with TRBJ2-7; 8 bases fit TRBD1. CDR1 is MNHEY and CDR2 is SVGAGI in the germline V gene. Trimming at V came to 8 bases and at J to 3 bases, leaving 3 bases not matched to a gene. The CDR3 is 12 amino acids. CDR3 nucleotide sequence: TGTGCCAGCCGAGACAGGGGCTACGAGCAGTACTTC. Amino acids: CASRDRGYEQYF.

This clonotype was recorded a few times. V is TRBV6-2 or TRBV6-3 and J is TRBJ2-3, with D possibly matching TRBD2 (5 bases). This CDR3 has 13 residues. V lost 8 bases to trimming and J lost 2 bases, with 11 bases between them. The germline CDR1 and CDR2 sequences are MNHEY and SVGEGT. CDR3 in amino acids: CASREGYTDTQYF. The DNA for the CDR3 is TGTGCCAGCCGAGAGGGTTACACAGATACGCAGTATTTT.